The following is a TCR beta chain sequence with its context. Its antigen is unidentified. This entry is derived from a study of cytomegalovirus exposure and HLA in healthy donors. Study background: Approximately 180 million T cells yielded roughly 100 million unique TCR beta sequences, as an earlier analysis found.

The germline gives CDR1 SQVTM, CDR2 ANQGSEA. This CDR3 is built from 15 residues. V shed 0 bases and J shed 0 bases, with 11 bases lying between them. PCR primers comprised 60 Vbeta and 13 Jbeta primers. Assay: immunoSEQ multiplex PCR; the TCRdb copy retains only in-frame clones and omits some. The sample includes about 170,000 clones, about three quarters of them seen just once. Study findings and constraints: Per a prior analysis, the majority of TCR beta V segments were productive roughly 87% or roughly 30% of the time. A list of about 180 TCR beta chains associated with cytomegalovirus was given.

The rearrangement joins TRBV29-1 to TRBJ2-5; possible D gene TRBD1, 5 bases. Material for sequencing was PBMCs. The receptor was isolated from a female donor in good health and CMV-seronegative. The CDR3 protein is CSVEDPGHYQETQYF. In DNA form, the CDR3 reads TGCAGCGTTGAAGACCCAGGACACTACCAAGAGACCCAGTACTTC.